This T cell receptor (beta chain) derives from a study of shared clonotypes between healthy human individuals (dated by TCRdb to about 2020). About the study as a whole: A couple of women and a few men aged 18 to 49 years were included in the cohort. Leukapheresis yielded between about 0.9 and 9.5 billion PBMCs per donor. For each donor, CD4 naive and CD4 memory were each run on three plates, CD8 naive on two plates, and CD8 memory on one plate. Libraries were prepared and TCR repertoires were sequenced by different laboratories using diverse techniques, in order to increase sequencing depth and limit assay-specific biases. The study deeply sequenced blood TCR repertoires of five healthy adults to estimate repertoire size and the extent of clonotype sharing between individuals. General conclusions and limits of the study: Sampling was restricted to blood, and TCR repertoires in tissue are likely to differ from TCR repertoires in blood. Pairwise subsampling indicated that sequencing depth was expected to affect the degree of clonotype sharing among donors. Even with the large sequencing depth, rarefaction of the sorted-subset datasets indicated that sequencing was incomplete. Sharing across a few donors was observed for approximately 5% of naive CD4, 3% to 4% of naive CD8, over 2% of memory CD4, and around 0.42% of memory CD8 clonotypes. The small number of donors limited the genetic and exposure-history diversity represented. Naive subsets generally had larger estimated clonotype richness than memory subsets. Higher generation probabilities were observed for clonotypes shared by all four sorted-subset donors than for non-shared clonotypes.

The donors were healthy, HIV-negative adults with no recently reported acute infections or vaccinations. All donors were Caucasian adults living in Nashville, Tennessee, USA. CD4+ T cells were enriched by magnetic negative selection, after which naive cells were positively selected on CD45RA and the negative fraction was taken as the memory subset. Blood was collected by leukapheresis, and PBMCs were isolated by Ficoll-Histopaque density gradient centrifugation and then cryopreserved in liquid nitrogen vapor phase. Analytical flow cytometry was used to check the purity and quantity of every magnetically sorted T cell population. Genomic DNA was isolated from every sorted fraction and measured by UV absorbance on a Nanodrop 2000c. This clone occurred once. Its antigen remains unidentified. No qualities accompany the bases; no much larger clone lies one base away. Measured from the cysteine to the phenylalanine, the CDR3 is 15 residues long. Just the 45-base CDR3 DNA is kept, in frame starting at base 1. CDR1 is given as PRHDT and CDR2 as FYEKMQ, both from the germline V gene (reference sequence). Ends trimmed: V by 0 bases, J by 5 bases; bases unmatched to a gene: 2.

Using the deep immunoSEQ assay, TCR CDR3 regions were amplified from genomic DNA by multiplex PCR. For each cell subset, the extracted genomic DNA was distributed evenly across all wells of several immunoSEQ 96-well plates, and each plate served as one replicate. Each replicate PCR for sorted subsets received approximately 200 ng genomic DNA, equal to about 30,000 T cell genomes. Purified libraries were measured with a Qubit 3.0 fluorometer, size-checked on a Bioanalyzer 2100, and measured again with the KAPA Library Quantification kit. Every immunoSEQ 96-well plate was sequenced on a dedicated single-read 150-cycle Illumina NextSeq 550 flow cell. From the authors' description of their analysis: The immunoSEQ output contained only junctional sequences without quality scores, so filtering could not match that applied to full-length reads. To assign V/J genes and CDR3, sequences were annotated against IMGT germline references using PyIR, a Python wrapper for IgBLAST v1.9. Any read was removed if the V/J assignment was weak (E-value above 1e-6), the CDR3 was missing, or the read contained stop codons, out-of-frame junctions, or ambiguous translated residues. V3J clonotypes were defined as sequences sharing the same inferred V gene, J gene, and CDR3 amino acid sequence. Percentage overlap between repertoires was calculated by dividing the number of shared unique clonotypes by the size of the smaller repertoire. Repertoire richness was assessed with RTK rarefaction, the Chao1 estimator, and Recon v2.1 estimates of unobserved clonotypes. OLGA was used to compute generation probabilities for all TCRbeta clonotypes that the gDNA method yielded from a handful of donors. Not all clones reach the TCRdb copy of this immuneACCESS table, which keeps in-frame sequences only. Checked studies attribute under half of the gap to unresolved V genes and leave the rest unexplained. The D gene and trimming were derived from the DNA, and the V and J assignments and clone size from that table. Within this sample are roughly 2.5 million clones, with more than 90% of them counted one time only. The leading ten clones occupy about 0.13% of the sample.

The clonotype originates from a man aged 18 to 29 in good health. The rearranged segments are TRBV13 and TRBJ2-2, with TRBD1 matching 8 junction bases. Sequencing used naive CD4+ T cells sorted from blood. Read against the paper, the sample's cell subset or site label means: CD45RA+ positively selected. The CDR3 here reads CASSLGDRATGELFF. In nucleotide form, the sequence is TGTGCCAGCAGCTTAGGGGACAGGGCGACCGGGGAGCTGTTTTTT.